These 18 T cell receptor beta chains came from one sample sequenced in a study of blood T cell repertoires in COVID-19. TCRdb's table, derived via immunoSEQ multiplex PCR, lists solely in-frame clones and lacks some. The sample consists of 300,000 to 400,000 clones, about 90% of them appearing once. The sequencing input was peripheral blood. The receptors were sampled from a woman aged 70 to 79 with COVID-19, enrolled during active disease.

This clone has a single count. The V gene is TRBV6-5, the J gene TRBJ1-2; weak D call: TRBD1 (5 bases). CDR3 length equals 11 residues. Germline V gives CDR1 MNHEY, CDR2 SVGAGI. Trimming left V 4 bases short and J 11 bases short, with 11 bases between. This CDR3 reads CASSSPTAYTF. CDR3 nucleotides: TGTGCCAGCAGTTCCCCGACAGCATACACCTTC.

This clone was seen a single time. The V call is TRBV5-6, the J call TRBJ2-3; D remains unclear. The germline V gene has CDR1 SGHDT and CDR2 YYEEEE. Trimming stripped 0 bases from V and 5 bases from J, with 10 bases between. The CDR3 length is 14 residues. In DNA form, the CDR3 reads TGTGCCAGCAGCTTGGGGGCGCAGAAAGATACGCAGTATTTT. Its protein product is CASSLGAQKDTQYF.

The V and J genes are TRBV21-1 and TRBJ2-3; TRBD1 is taken as the D call from the table, unchecked against the DNA. TRBV21-1 is described as a pseudogene. The length of the CDR3 is 13 residues. The CDR3 DNA reads as TGTGCCGAGCAAGGGGCAGGCACAGATACGCAGTATTTT. As protein: CAEQGAGTDTQYF.

J is TRBJ2-2 and V is TRBV6-6; no clear D. CDR3 length equals 14 residues. Between the trimmed V and J ends, which lost 6 bases and 4 bases, there was a span of 12 bases. Germline CDR1 is MNHNY and CDR2 is SVGAGI (reference sequence). This chain's CDR3 is CASRKPPSTGELFF. The CDR3 DNA reads as TGTGCCAGCAGGAAGCCCCCGAGCACCGGGGAGCTGTTTTTT.

The chain links TRBV2 to TRBJ2-5; 14 bases are shared with TRBD2. Germline V gives CDR1 SNHLY, CDR2 FYNNEI. The CDR3 has 17 amino acids. The J segment lost 4 bases and the V segment lost 9 bases, leaving 13 bases of the junction unmatched. In DNA form, the CDR3 reads TGTGCCAGTAGTATAGATCGACTAGCGGGGGGGAGAGAGACCCAGTACTTC. Protein product: CASSIDRLAGGRETQYF.

The chain links TRBV11-2 to TRBJ1-1; no clear D. CDR1 is SGHAT, CDR2 FQNNGV, per germline. The CDR3 has 11 amino acids. V was cut by 3 bases and J by 8 bases, with 7 bases left in between. The CDR3: CASSFSQEAFF. CDR3 sequence (DNA): TGTGCCAGCAGCTTTTCCCAGGAAGCTTTCTTT. The full variable domain, in which reference TRBV11-2 and TRBJ1-1 provide the parts outside the CDR3, is EAGVAQSPRYKIIEKRQSVAFWCNPISGHATLYWYQQILGQGPKLLIQFQNNGVVDDSQLPKDRFSAERLKGVDSTLKIQPAKLEDSAVYLCASSFSQEAFFGQGTRLTVV.

J is TRBJ1-4 and V is TRBV19, with 7 positions matching TRBD1. The trim removed 4 bases at V and 4 bases at J, leaving 6 bases unmatched. The CDR3 has 15 residues. CDR1 is LNHDA, CDR2 SQIVND, per germline (reference sequence). The CDR3: CASSTGQANNEKLFF. The DNA for the CDR3 is TGTGCCAGTAGTACTGGACAGGCCAATAATGAAAAACTGTTTTTT.

V gene TRBV6-5 combines with J gene TRBJ1-2; 8 positions match TRBD1. The CDR3 runs to 15 residues. Germline assignment: CDR1 MNHEY and CDR2 SVGAGI. With V trimmed by 7 bases and J by 1 base, 8 bases remained unmatched. The CDR3 reads CASNPDRAVNYGYTF. As DNA, the CDR3 is TGTGCCAGCAACCCGGACAGGGCGGTTAACTATGGCTACACCTTC.

V gene TRBV11-2 combines with J gene TRBJ1-3, with 9 nucleotides matching TRBD1. The germline gives CDR1 SGHAT, CDR2 FQNNGV. V lost 5 bases and J lost 5; bases outside the gene matches: 7. This CDR3 has 15 residues. Here the CDR3 reads CASSLGQGLRNTIYF. CDR3 nucleotide sequence: TGTGCCAGCAGCCTCGGACAGGGGCTGAGAAACACCATATATTTT.

There are a few counts of this clone. The V gene is TRBV21-1, the J gene TRBJ1-5; TRBD1 is taken as the D call from the table, unchecked against the DNA. TRBV21-1 is termed a pseudogene. The CDR3 loop spans 18 amino acids. The CDR3 loop is CASRPTLSGANSNQPQHF. The DNA of the CDR3 is TGTGCCAGCAGACCTACCCTCTCAGGGGCGAATAGCAATCAGCCCCAGCATTTT.

The rearrangement links TRBV5-6 to TRBJ2-3; D is unresolved. Trimming took 2 bases from V and 1 from J, leaving 5 bases between them. This CDR3 has 13 residues. Germline V gives CDR1 SGHDT, CDR2 YYEEEE. The CDR3 region is CASSFERTDTQYF. The CDR3 DNA reads TGTGCCAGCAGCTTTGAGCGCACAGATACGCAGTATTTT.

The chain combines TRBV19 with TRBJ2-5; 9 nucleotides align to TRBD1. The CDR3 length is 15 residues. Germline CDR1 is LNHDA and CDR2 is SQIVND (reference sequence). With V trimmed by 5 bases and J by 3 bases, 7 bases remained unmatched. CDR3 protein: CASSGHRGREETQYF. CDR3 DNA sequence: TGTGCCAGTAGTGGTCACAGGGGGCGGGAAGAGACCCAGTACTTC.

The chain uses TRBV5-1 and TRBJ1-1; D uncertain. Germline CDR1 SGHRS, CDR2 YFSETQ. Trimming took off 4 bases at V and 1 base at J, with 8 bases between the two ends. The CDR3 covers 13 residues. Here the CDR3 reads CASSQSWNTEAFF. CDR3 coding DNA: TGCGCCAGCAGCCAATCATGGAACACTGAAGCTTTCTTT.

This clone was seen just once. Within the sample, other DNA sequences also encode this same CDR3. The chain uses TRBV3-1 (or the pseudogene TRBV3-2) and TRBJ1-2, with D perhaps matching TRBD1 (5 bases). This CDR3 spans 13 amino acids. V dropped 4 bases and J dropped 8 bases, with 14 bases sitting between them. Per the germline V gene, CDR1 is LGHDT and CDR2 is YNNKEL (reference sequence). CDR3 region: CASSPGQGLGYTF. The CDR3 coding sequence is TGTGCCAGCAGCCCTGGACAAGGGCTCGGCTACACCTTC.

The CDR3 DNA sequence: TGTGCCAGCAGTGAAGCGACACGCCCCGAGCAGTACTTC. This gives the protein CASSEATRPEQYF. The V gene is TRBV2, the J gene TRBJ2-7, with no clear D. The germline V and J ends were trimmed by 0 bases and 6 bases, with 9 bases remaining between them. The CDR3 has 13 residues. Germline V gives CDR1 SNHLY, CDR2 FYNNEI.

The count of this clone is one. This chain links TRBV25-1 with TRBJ1-3; D possibly corresponds to TRBD1 (6 bases). The CDR3 spans 15 residues. V lost 1 base and J lost 0, with 7 bases in between. Per the germline V gene, CDR1 is MGHDK and CDR2 is SYGVNS. The chain's CDR3 is CASSESQGSGNTIYF. The DNA of the CDR3 is TGTGCCAGCAGTGAATCACAGGGCTCTGGAAACACCATATATTTT.

J is TRBJ1-5 and V is TRBV5-8, with a possible D match to TRBD1 (5 bases). Trimming shortened V by 1 base and J by 1 base, and 12 bases separated the two germline ends. This CDR3 region has 16 residues. The germline gives CDR1 SGHTS, CDR2 YDEGEE. The CDR3 DNA follows: TGTGCCAGCAGCTTGACAGGTAGGGTCAGCAATCAGCCCCAGCATTTT. Protein product: CASSLTGRVSNQPQHF.

This chain uses TRBV30 with TRBJ1-4, with TRBD1 identical over 8 bases. Germline assignment: CDR1 GTSNPN and CDR2 SVGIG (reference sequence). V lost 3 bases, J lost 7 bases, and 7 bases stayed unmatched. The CDR3 contains 14 residues. CDR3 sequence reads: CAWSSGGGGEKLFF. The CDR3 DNA sequence: TGTGCCTGGAGCTCAGGGGGCGGAGGTGAAAAACTGTTTTTT.